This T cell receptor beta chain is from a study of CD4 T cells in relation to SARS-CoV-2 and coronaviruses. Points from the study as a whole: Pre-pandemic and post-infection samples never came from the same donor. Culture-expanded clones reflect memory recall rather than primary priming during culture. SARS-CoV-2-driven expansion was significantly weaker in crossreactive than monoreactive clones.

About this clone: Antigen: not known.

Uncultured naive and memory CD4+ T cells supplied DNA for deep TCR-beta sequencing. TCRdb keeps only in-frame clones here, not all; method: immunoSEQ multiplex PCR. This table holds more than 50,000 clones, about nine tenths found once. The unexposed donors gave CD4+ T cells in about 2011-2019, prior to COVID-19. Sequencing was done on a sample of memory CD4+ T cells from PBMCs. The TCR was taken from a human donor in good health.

This CDR3 is CASSFGQGGNEQFF. DNA of the CDR3: TGTGCCAGCAGCTTCGGACAGGGAGGTAATGAGCAGTTCTTC. The chain is built from TRBV11-2 and TRBJ2-1; 8 bases agree with TRBD1. The germline gives CDR1 SGHAT, CDR2 FQNNGV. The V gene end was trimmed by 3 bases and the J gene end by 7 bases; junction bases not matched to a gene: 5. This CDR3 comprises 14 residues. The variable domain in full, with the rest retrieved from reference TRBV11-2 and TRBJ2-1, is EAGVAQSPRYKIIEKRQSVAFWCNPISGHATLYWYQQILGQGPKLLIQFQNNGVVDDSQLPKDRFSAERLKGVDSTLKIQPAKLEDSAVYLCASSFGQGGNEQFFGPGTRLTVL.